A single sample gave rise to the 21 T cell receptor beta chains below, sequenced in a study of T cell responses to AZD1222 COVID-19 vaccine. Measured with immunoSEQ multiplex PCR; TCRdb has only the in-frame clones, and not every one. The table includes 180,000 or so clones, approximately 90% detected once. The sample in question was peripheral blood, obtained 28 days after the second AZD1222 dose. The receptors derive from an adult who received the AZD1222 COVID-19 vaccine.

The genes are TRBV12-3 or TRBV12-4 and TRBJ2-3; tentative D call: TRBD1 (5 bases). CDR3 length: 13 residues. Trimming removed 3 bases from V and 1 base from J, with 5 bases in between. The CDR3 coding sequence is TGTGCCAGCAGTTTGACAGGCACAGATACGCAGTATTTT. Translating gives CASSLTGTDTQYF.

J is TRBJ2-7 and V is TRBV7-8, with TRBD1 as a possible D gene (5 bases). The CDR3 extends over 14 amino acids. Trimming took 5 bases from V and 7 from J, leaving 18 bases between them. The germline CDR1 and CDR2 sequences are SGHVS and FQNEAQ. CDR3 loop: CASSPQATAREQYF. In nucleotides, the CDR3 is TGTGCCAGCAGCCCACAGGCCACTGCTCGGGAGCAGTACTTC. Variable domain in full (rest from reference TRBV7-8 and TRBJ2-7): GAGVSQSPRYKVAKRGQDVALRCDPISGHVSLFWYQQALGQGPEFLTYFQNEAQLDKSGLPSDRFFAERPEGSVSTLKIQRTQQEDSAVYLCASSPQATAREQYFGPGTRLTVT.

The J gene is TRBJ2-1, the V gene TRBV3-1 (or the pseudogene TRBV3-2); TRBD2 matches at 10 bases. The junction had 16 bases not matched to a gene; V was cut back by 5 bases and J by 6 bases. Germline CDR1 reads LGHDT; CDR2 reads YNNKEL (reference sequence). This CDR3 is 18 amino acids long. CDR3 nucleotides: TGTGCCAGCAGCAAAAGAAGCCTAGCGGGAGCCAGCTTCAATGAGCAGTTCTTC. Translated: CASSKRSLAGASFNEQFF.

This chain links TRBV18 with TRBJ2-2, with 7 bases lining up with TRBD2. There are 17 residues in the CDR3. The V gene's germline CDR1 is KGHSH and CDR2 LQKENI. V shed 3 bases, J shed 0 bases, and the junction held 7 bases outside the gene matches. The CDR3 DNA reads TGTGCCAGCTCACCTCCCCCGGCGGGGGCGAACACCGGGGAGCTGTTTTTT. Translated: CASSPPPAGANTGELFF. The whole variable domain, filled in from reference TRBV18 and TRBJ2-2, reads NAGVMQNPRHLVRRRGQEARLRCSPMKGHSHVYWYRQLPEEGLKFMVYLQKENIIDESGMPKERFSAEFPKEGPSILRIQQVVRGDSAAYFCASSPPPAGANTGELFFGEGSRLTVL.

This clone occurred once. The sample holds other DNA sequences that translate to the same CDR3. This chain joins TRBV28 and TRBJ1-5; D gene unclear. The CDR3 consists of 14 residues. Germline CDR1 is MDHEN and CDR2 is SYDVKM. V dropped 3 bases and J dropped 6 bases, with 12 bases sitting between them. The CDR3 DNA reads as TGTGCCAGCAGTTTCCGGGGATCTGGTCAGCCCCAGCATTTT. This sequence encodes CASSFRGSGQPQHF.

This clone was detected only once. The chain combines TRBV28 with TRBJ1-5, with 10 bases aligning to TRBD1. This CDR3 spans 15 amino acids. The junction had 8 bases not matched to a gene; V was cut back by 6 bases and J by 6 bases. Germline CDR1 and CDR2: MDHEN and SYDVKM. The CDR3 protein is CASRSGQGEGQPQHF. CDR3 in DNA: TGTGCCAGCAGATCCGGACAGGGGGAGGGTCAGCCCCAGCATTTT.

The J gene is TRBJ1-1, the V gene TRBV15; the D is unclear. Looked up from germline, CDR1 is LNHNV and CDR2 is YYDKDF (reference sequence). The CDR3 is made up of 15 amino acids. The V end lost 0 bases, the J end lost 7 bases, and 15 bases lay between the germline ends. Here the CDR3 reads CATSRDRAGSLEAFF. The CDR3 nucleotides read TGTGCCACCAGCAGAGATCGGGCAGGCTCCCTTGAAGCTTTCTTT.

The chain joins TRBV28 to TRBJ2-5; D not certain. V was pared by 6 bases and J by 5 bases, with 10 bases between. The CDR3 contains 12 residues. Germline CDR1 MDHEN, CDR2 SYDVKM. CDR3 bases: TGTGCCAGCAGCTCGGGTGGGGAGACCCAGTACTTC. It translates to CASSSGGETQYF.

CDR3 residues: CATSDWTSHNEQFF. CDR3 coding DNA: TGTGCCACCAGTGACTGGACTAGCCACAATGAGCAGTTCTTC. The chain employs TRBV24-1 and TRBJ2-1; 8 bases line up with TRBD2. V dropped 4 bases and J dropped 5; count of bases not matched to a gene: 3. The CDR3 loop spans 14 amino acids. Germline lookup yields CDR1 KGHDR and CDR2 SFDVKD.

This rearrangement joins TRBV9 to TRBJ2-1; TRBD2 matches 8 bases. J lost 10 bases, V lost 0 bases, and 6 bases had no gene match. From germline, CDR1 is SGDLS and CDR2 YYNGEE. This CDR3 comprises 14 residues. CDR3 coding DNA: TGTGCCAGCAGCGTAGTGGGACTAGGGCCCGAGCAGTTCTTC. This encodes CASSVVGLGPEQFF.

V and J are TRBV24-1 and TRBJ2-1; D ambiguous. The germline V and J ends were trimmed by 0 bases and 9 bases, with 5 bases remaining between them. CDR1 KGHDR and CDR2 SFDVKD come from the germline V gene. This CDR3 has 12 amino acids. The CDR3 here is CATSDLGGEQFF. The CDR3 coding sequence is TGTGCCACCAGTGATTTGGGCGGTGAGCAGTTCTTC.

V gene TRBV19 combines with J gene TRBJ1-4; the match to TRBD1 covers 7 bases. This CDR3 is 14 amino acids long. V lost 1 base and J lost 8; bases outside the gene matches: 4. Per the germline V gene, CDR1 is LNHDA and CDR2 is SQIVND (reference sequence). CDR3 in amino acids: CASSIGQGWEKLFF. CDR3 nucleotide sequence: TGTGCCAGTAGTATAGGACAGGGTTGGGAAAAACTGTTTTTT.

The CDR3 loop is CASSSREARSGELFF. CDR3 nucleotides: TGTGCCAGCAGCAGCCGGGAGGCCCGTTCCGGGGAGCTGTTTTTT. The rearrangement uses TRBV3-1 (or the pseudogene TRBV3-2) and TRBJ2-2; 7 nucleotides line up with TRBD2. Per the germline V gene, CDR1 is LGHDT and CDR2 is YNNKEL (reference sequence). V was pared by 5 bases and J by 6 bases, with 9 bases of the junction left unmatched. The CDR3 is made up of 15 amino acids.

CDR3 protein: CASSRDGRDSGANVLTF. DNA of the CDR3: TGTGCCAGCAGCCGGGACGGGAGGGACTCTGGGGCCAACGTCCTGACTTTC. The chain couples TRBV5-4 to TRBJ2-6, with TRBD2 matching 8 bases. Germline V gene sequence: CDR1 SGHNT, CDR2 YYREEE (reference sequence). The CDR3 is 17 residues long. The trim removed 4 bases at V and 0 bases at J, leaving 6 bases unmatched.

In DNA form, the CDR3 reads TGTGCCAGCAGTGAAGGTGCAGGCAACTACGAGCAGTACTTC. Translating it yields CASSEGAGNYEQYF. The rearrangement links TRBV6-1 to TRBJ2-7; unclear D gene. The CDR3 has 14 amino acids. CDR1 and CDR2 (germline): MNHNS, SASEGT. V lost 1 base, J lost 3 bases, and 10 bases lay in between.

This clone was found once. The rearrangement uses TRBV6-2 or TRBV6-3 and TRBJ2-4; perhaps TRBD1 as D (6 bases). Germline V CDR1 and CDR2: MNHEY, SVGEGT. CDR3 length: 16 residues. Between the trimmed V and J ends, which lost 6 bases and 2 bases, there was a span of 17 bases. For the CDR3, the DNA is TGTGCCAGCAGCCTACAGGGCGGCCTGACCAAAAACATTCAGTACTTC. Translated: CASSLQGGLTKNIQYF.

To note about this clone: Other DNA sequences within the sample encode an identical CDR3. The rearrangement links TRBV30 to TRBJ1-1, with D unresolved. The CDR3 sequence is 13 residues long. The V end was cut by 0 bases, the J end by 0 bases, with 5 bases between. Germline loops: CDR1 GTSNPN, CDR2 SVGIG (reference sequence). CDR3 loop: CAWSVRLNTEAFF. The CDR3 DNA is TGTGCCTGGAGTGTCAGATTGAACACTGAAGCTTTCTTT.

A few counts support this clone. The V call is TRBV6-4, the J call TRBJ1-1; D is undetermined. The CDR3 sequence is 13 residues long. Trimming removed 6 bases at V and 1 base at J, with 9 bases between. Germline loops: CDR1 MRHNA, CDR2 SNTAGT. The DNA of the CDR3 is TGTGCCAGCAGCGCGGGAGAGAACACTGAAGCTTTCTTT. This translates into CASSAGENTEAFF.

This clone showed up just once. The V gene is TRBV4-1, the J gene TRBJ2-1, with 11 bases fitting TRBD2. The germline gives CDR1 MGHRA, CDR2 YSYEKL. This CDR3 has 17 amino acids. The junction had 3 bases not matched to a gene; V was cut back by 0 bases and J by 2 bases. The CDR3 region has the DNA TGCGCCAGCAGCCAAGATCTACTAGCGGGAGCCTACAATGAGCAGTTCTTC. This translates into CASSQDLLAGAYNEQFF.

V and J are TRBV27 and TRBJ2-5, with a weak D call TRBD2 (5 bases). Between the trimmed V and J ends, which lost 0 bases and 7 bases, there was a span of 18 bases. The germline V gene encodes CDR1 MNHEY and CDR2 SMNVEV (reference sequence). The CDR3 runs to 16 residues. CDR3 sequence reads: CASSLSAGPSWVTQYF. CDR3 coding DNA: TGTGCCAGCAGTTTATCGGCGGGCCCTAGCTGGGTGACCCAGTACTTC.

The genes are TRBV9 and TRBJ2-1, with D perhaps assigned TRBD1 or TRBD2 (5 bases each). V was trimmed by 0 bases and J by 3 bases, leaving 10 bases between them. There are 15 residues in the CDR3. In germline, CDR1 is SGDLS, CDR2 YYNGEE. This chain's CDR3 is CASSVEGTLYNEQFF. In DNA, the CDR3 is TGTGCCAGCAGCGTAGAAGGGACGCTCTACAATGAGCAGTTCTTC. Complete variable domain (other parts from reference TRBV9 and TRBJ2-1): DSGVTQTPKHLITATGQRVTLRCSPRSGDLSVYWYQQSLDQGLQFLIQYYNGEERAKGNILERFSAQQFPDLHSELNLSSLELGDSALYFCASSVEGTLYNEQFFGPGTRLTVL.